The next 18 T cell receptor beta chains were all read from a single sample in a study of T-cell reconstitution after alpha-beta-depleted transplantation in children. The authors prepared the TCRbeta library with unique molecular identifiers. TCRdb re-derived calls from the PCR reads in MiXCR, one entry per CDR3 protein. The sample records just under 150,000 distinct CDR3 sequences, 8% to 10% being singletons. The sequenced sample was PBMCs, mostly from graft donor cells, obtained 180 days after TCRalphabeta/CD19-depleted stem cell transplant. The receptors were gathered from a female patient aged 2-15 years who had a stem cell transplant for congenital amegakaryocytic thrombocytopenia, so the T cells may come from the graft donor.

V and J are TRBV20-1 and TRBJ1-3, with D maybe TRBD1 (6 bases). V shed 4 bases and J shed 1 base, with 11 bases lying between them. Germline V gene lookup returns CDR1 DFQATT and CDR2 SNEGSKA (reference sequence). This CDR3 spans 14 amino acids. CDR3: CSAIQGISGNTIYF. CDR3 in DNA: TGCAGTGCTATACAGGGTATTTCTGGAAACACCATATATTTT.

The rearrangement uses TRBV5-1 and TRBJ1-2; D ambiguous. V gave up 2 bases and J gave up 0 bases, with 11 bases separating them. Germline V gene sequence: CDR1 SGHRS, CDR2 YFSETQ. The CDR3 consists of 15 residues. The CDR3 loop is CASSLAGPSNYGYTF. The CDR3 bases are TGCGCCAGCAGCTTAGCAGGACCGTCTAACTATGGCTACACCTTC. Full variable domain (missing parts from reference TRBV5-1 and TRBJ1-2): KAGVTQTPRYLIKTRGQQVTLSCSPISGHRSVSWYQQTPGQGLQFLFEYFSETQRNKGNFPGRFSGRQFSNSRSEMNVSTLELGDSALYLCASSLAGPSNYGYTFGSGTRLTVV.

This clonotype was detected only a few times. This chain connects TRBV5-1 to TRBJ1-4; D ambiguous. Germline assignment: CDR1 SGHRS and CDR2 YFSETQ. CDR3 length: 16 amino acids. The V gene lost 4 bases and the J gene lost 5 bases, with 18 bases spanning the gap. This chain's CDR3 is CASSQAGVRMNEKLFF. The CDR3 DNA reads TGCGCCAGCAGCCAGGCCGGGGTACGCATGAATGAAAAACTGTTTTTT.

This clonotype was counted at least ten times. A junction boundary mismatches the germline segment, possibly from a read error. The rearrangement joins TRBV20-1 to TRBJ2-3, with unresolved D. The CDR3 runs 9 residues. Germline V lookup: CDR1 DFQATT, CDR2 SNEGSKA (reference sequence). The CDR3 reads CSAGDTQYF. The CDR3 region has the DNA TGCAGTGCTGGAGATACGCAGTATTTT.

This clonotype was observed at least ten times. The chain joins TRBV20-1 to TRBJ1-5, with D tentatively TRBD1 (5 bases). CDR1 is DFQATT, CDR2 SNEGSKA, per germline (reference sequence). Trimming took 3 bases from V and 7 from J, leaving 16 bases between them. The CDR3 runs to 14 residues. This CDR3 reads CSARQGLNSQPQHF. CDR3 sequence (DNA): TGCAGTGCTAGGCAGGGACTAAATTCCCAGCCCCAGCATTTT.

This clonotype was counted ten times or more. The chain is built from TRBV5-5 and TRBJ1-2; 9 bases match TRBD1. The length of the CDR3 is 13 residues. Losses at the gene ends were 0 bases for V and 8 bases for J; bases not matched to a gene: 2. The germline gives CDR1 SGHKS, CDR2 YYEKEE (reference sequence). This CDR3 is CASSLDRGLGYTF. The CDR3, as DNA: TGTGCCAGCAGCTTGGACAGGGGGCTGGGCTACACCTTC.

This clonotype was recorded many times. The chain uses TRBV6-2 or TRBV6-3 and TRBJ2-3, with D uncertain. Germline V gene data show CDR1 as MNHEY and CDR2 as SVGEGT. V was clipped by 2 bases and J by 2 bases, with 8 bases between them. The CDR3 is 14 residues long. For the CDR3, the DNA is TGTGCCAGCAGTTACCAGGCGCACACAGATACGCAGTATTTT. Its protein product is CASSYQAHTDTQYF.

The V and J genes are TRBV15 and TRBJ2-6, with D perhaps TRBD1 (5 bases). V gave up 0 bases and J gave up 0 bases, with 18 bases separating them. CDR3 length: 20 residues. Germline loops: CDR1 LNHNV, CDR2 YYDKDF (reference sequence). This CDR3 reads CATSRDGAASYYSGANVLTF. The CDR3 bases are TGTGCCACCAGCAGAGATGGGGCAGCTTCCTACTACTCTGGGGCCAACGTCCTGACTTTC.

This clonotype has a handful of counts. This chain connects TRBV20-1 to TRBJ2-5, with D perhaps TRBD2 (5 bases). CDR3 size: 13 residues. In germline, CDR1 is DFQATT, CDR2 SNEGSKA (reference sequence). The V end lost 3 bases, the J end lost 5 bases, and 13 bases lay between the germline ends. The CDR3 spells CSARGAFRETQYF. The CDR3 DNA reads TGCAGTGCTAGGGGAGCGTTCCGGGAGACCCAGTACTTC.

This clonotype was counted only a few times. The chain couples TRBV10-3 to TRBJ2-1; D not resolved. The germline CDR1 and CDR2 sequences are ENHRY and SYGVKD. The CDR3 runs 11 residues. Trimming took off 2 bases at V and 8 bases at J, with 4 bases between the two ends. CDR3 region: CAISEGHEQFF. In nucleotides, the CDR3 is TGTGCCATCAGTGAGGGGCATGAGCAGTTCTTC.

The chain joins TRBV18 to TRBJ1-1; D not resolved. Germline CDR1 and CDR2: KGHSH and LQKENI. The CDR3 covers 13 residues. V lost 2 bases and J lost 7, with 11 bases in between. The CDR3 sequence is CASSPGVEVEAFF. In DNA, the CDR3 is TGTGCCAGCTCACCAGGGGTTGAGGTTGAAGCTTTCTTT. Full variable domain (missing parts from reference TRBV18 and TRBJ1-1): NAGVMQNPRHLVRRRGQEARLRCSPMKGHSHVYWYRQLPEEGLKFMVYLQKENIIDESGMPKERFSAEFPKEGPSILRIQQVVRGDSAAYFCASSPGVEVEAFFGQGTRLTVV.

This clonotype was recorded at least ten times. The gene calls are TRBV6-5 and TRBJ1-5; D might be TRBD1 (5 bases). V lost 2 bases and J 1 base, leaving 6 bases between the germline ends. CDR1 MNHEY and CDR2 SVGAGI come from the germline V gene. The CDR3 runs to 14 residues. The CDR3 sequence: CASSYRDSNQPQHF. The CDR3 DNA reads as TGTGCCAGCAGTTACAGGGACAGCAATCAGCCCCAGCATTTT.

The sample holds many counts of this clonotype. The chain is built from TRBV28 and TRBJ2-7; tentatively, D is TRBD1 (6 bases). From germline, CDR1 is MDHEN and CDR2 SYDVKM. The V end was cut by 6 bases, the J end by 2 bases, with 17 bases between. The CDR3 has 15 amino acids. The CDR3 DNA follows: TGTGCCAGCAGAGGTTCTCCAGGGGCCCCCTACGAGCAGTACTTC. Translation gives CASRGSPGAPYEQYF.

This clonotype has a count of ten or more. The V and J genes are TRBV12-3 or TRBV12-4 and TRBJ2-2; unclear D gene. Deletions cut 7 bases from V and 7 bases from J, with 7 bases between. This CDR3 comprises 11 residues. The CDR3 nucleotides are TGTGCCAGCACCGAAGACGGGGAGCTGTTTTTT. It translates to CASTEDGELFF.

This clonotype was recorded at least ten times. V is TRBV5-6 and J is TRBJ2-3, with 13 bases identical to TRBD2. The CDR3 covers 18 residues. The J segment lost 6 bases and the V segment lost 1 base, leaving 11 bases of the junction unmatched. From germline, CDR1 is SGHDT and CDR2 YYEEEE. The CDR3 nucleotides read TGTGCCAGCAGCTTGCCGGGGCGACTAGCGGGAGGTCCCGATACGCAGTATTTT. This codes for CASSLPGRLAGGPDTQYF.

This clonotype appeared a few times. This chain joins TRBV12-3 or TRBV12-4 and TRBJ2-7; maybe TRBD1 (6 bases). This CDR3 has 20 amino acids. Trimming removed 6 bases at V and 2 bases at J, with 32 bases between. This chain's CDR3 is CASSRRYQGPSGHNPYEQYF. The CDR3 nucleotides read TGTGCCAGCAGCCGGAGGTACCAGGGCCCATCGGGACACAACCCCTACGAGCAGTACTTC.

In this sample, this clonotype turned up a few times. The J gene is TRBJ2-3, the V gene TRBV20-1; 7 bases line up with TRBD2. The CDR3 runs to 14 residues. Looked up from germline, CDR1 is DFQATT and CDR2 is SNEGSKA (reference sequence). V lost 5 bases and J lost 2; bases outside the gene matches: 7. CDR3 region: CSALGGSNTDTQYF. CDR3 in DNA: TGCAGTGCTCTTGGCGGGAGTAACACAGATACGCAGTATTTT.

This clonotype was seen a handful of times. V usage is TRBV28 and J usage is TRBJ2-5; the match to TRBD1 covers 8 bases. V lost 7 bases and J lost 7; bases outside the gene matches: 8. The CDR3 totals 13 residues. Germline-derived CDR1 and CDR2 are MDHEN and SYDVKM. The DNA of the CDR3 is TGTGCCAGCACGCGGACAGGGCAGGGGACCCAGTACTTC. Protein product: CASTRTGQGTQYF.